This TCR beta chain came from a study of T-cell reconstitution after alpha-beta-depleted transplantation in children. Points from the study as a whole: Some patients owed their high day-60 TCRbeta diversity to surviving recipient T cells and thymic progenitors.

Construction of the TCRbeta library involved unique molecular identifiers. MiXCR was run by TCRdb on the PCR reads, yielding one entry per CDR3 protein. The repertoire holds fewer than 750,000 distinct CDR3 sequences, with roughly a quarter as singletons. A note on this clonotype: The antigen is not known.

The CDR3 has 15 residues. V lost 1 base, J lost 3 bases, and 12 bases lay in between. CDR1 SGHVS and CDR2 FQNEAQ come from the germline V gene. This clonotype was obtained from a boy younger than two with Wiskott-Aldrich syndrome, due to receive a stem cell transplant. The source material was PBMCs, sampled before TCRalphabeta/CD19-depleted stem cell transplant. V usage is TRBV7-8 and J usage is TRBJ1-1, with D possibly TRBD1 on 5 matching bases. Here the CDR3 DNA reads TGTGCCAGCAGCTTAGTATATGGCAGGGACACTGAAGCTTTCTTT. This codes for CASSLVYGRDTEAFF.